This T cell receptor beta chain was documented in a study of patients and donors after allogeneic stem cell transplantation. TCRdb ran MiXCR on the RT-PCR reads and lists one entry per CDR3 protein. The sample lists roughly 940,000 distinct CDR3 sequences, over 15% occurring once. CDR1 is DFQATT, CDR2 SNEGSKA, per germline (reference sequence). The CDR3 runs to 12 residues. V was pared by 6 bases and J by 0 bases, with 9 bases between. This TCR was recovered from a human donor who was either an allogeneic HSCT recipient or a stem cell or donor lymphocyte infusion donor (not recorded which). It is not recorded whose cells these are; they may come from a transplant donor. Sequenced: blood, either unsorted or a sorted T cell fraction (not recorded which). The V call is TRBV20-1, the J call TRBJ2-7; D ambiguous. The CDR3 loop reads CSAWRNSYEQYF. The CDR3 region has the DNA TGCAGTGCCTGGCGGAACTCCTACGAGCAGTACTTC.